Listed below are T cell receptor beta chains from one sample, sequenced in a study of blood T cell repertoires in COVID-19. The repertoire was sequenced with immunoSEQ multiplex PCR; TCRdb's copy has only in-frame clones and lacks some. The table has some 180,000 clones, 75% to 90% seen once; the top ten hold around 6.3%. Source material: peripheral blood. Receptors were obtained from a woman aged 40-49 years with COVID-19, enrolled during active disease. Both conserved end residues are part of each CDR3. A D gene is named only where the DNA matches it firmly. Expanded clones are given a class, and other clones once, few, many or no size at all.

J gene: TRBJ1-6
V gene: TRBV2
clone size: NA
D gene: TRBD1
CDR3 protein: CASSEASGQGMSSYNSPLHF
CDR3 DNA: TGTGCCAGCAGTGAAGCATCGGGACAGGGAATGAGCTCCTATAATTCACCCCTCCACTTT

J gene: TRBJ1-1
V gene: TRBV19
clone size: few
D gene: NA
CDR3 protein: CASSIESGGPEAFF
CDR3 DNA: TGTGCCAGTAGTATAGAGTCCGGGGGTCCTGAAGCTTTCTTT

J gene: TRBJ1-6
V gene: TRBV27
clone size: NA
D gene: NA
CDR3 protein: CASRVGDSPLHF
CDR3 DNA: TGTGCCAGCAGAGTAGGGGATTCACCCCTCCACTTT

J gene: TRBJ2-7
V gene: TRBV3-1/TRBV3-2
clone size: NA
D gene: TRBD1
CDR3 protein: CASTSGWDRGYEQYF
CDR3 DNA: TGTGCCAGCACCTCAGGGTGGGACAGGGGATACGAGCAGTACTTC

J gene: TRBJ1-2
V gene: TRBV6-1
clone size: NA
D gene: NA
CDR3 protein: CASSEVRVTHGYTF
CDR3 DNA: TGTGCCAGCAGTGAAGTCAGGGTGACCCATGGCTACACCTTC

J gene: TRBJ2-1
V gene: TRBV11-3
clone size: NA
D gene: TRBD2
CDR3 protein: CASSLVGAGAPGEQFF
CDR3 DNA: TGTGCCAGCAGCTTAGTAGGAGCGGGGGCCCCAGGTGAGCAGTTCTTC

J gene: TRBJ1-1
V gene: TRBV19
clone size: NA
D gene: NA
CDR3 protein: CASSNRQSTEAFF
CDR3 DNA: TGTGCCAGTAGTAACCGACAGTCCACTGAAGCTTTCTTT

J gene: TRBJ1-2
V gene: TRBV18
clone size: NA
D gene: TRBD1
CDR3 protein: CASSPGQKNYGYTF
CDR3 DNA: TGTGCCAGCTCACCGGGACAGAAGAACTATGGCTACACCTTC

J gene: TRBJ1-4
V gene: TRBV5-1
clone size: NA
D gene: TRBD1
CDR3 protein: CASSNPGGIEKLFF
CDR3 DNA: TGCGCCAGCAGCAACCCAGGGGGCATTGAAAAACTGTTTTTT

J gene: TRBJ2-2
V gene: TRBV7-7
clone size: NA
D gene: TRBD2
CDR3 protein: CASSPTSGGDLITGELFF
CDR3 DNA: TGTGCCAGCAGCCCGACTAGCGGGGGGGATTTAATTACCGGGGAGCTGTTTTTT

J gene: TRBJ2-2
V gene: TRBV7-2
clone size: NA
D gene: NA
CDR3 protein: CASSPLSSGPRGTGELFF
CDR3 DNA: TGTGCCAGCAGCCCCCTCTCGTCGGGGCCCAGGGGCACCGGGGAGCTGTTTTTT

J gene: TRBJ1-5
V gene: TRBV3-1/TRBV3-2
clone size: NA
D gene: NA
CDR3 protein: CASSQAAGGYSNQPQHF
CDR3 DNA: TGTGCCAGCAGCCAAGCGGCGGGTGGGTATAGCAATCAGCCCCAGCATTTT

J gene: TRBJ2-1
V gene: TRBV5-6
clone size: NA
D gene: NA
CDR3 protein: CASSSPTNSYNEQFF
CDR3 DNA: TGTGCCAGCAGCTCCCCGACAAACTCCTACAATGAGCAGTTCTTC

J gene: TRBJ1-2
V gene: TRBV2
clone size: NA
D gene: TRBD1
CDR3 protein: CASKRQGVATF
CDR3 DNA: TGTGCCAGCAAGCGACAGGGGGTTGCCACCTTC

J gene: TRBJ1-1
V gene: TRBV19
clone size: NA
D gene: NA
CDR3 protein: CASLQVGNGEAFF
CDR3 DNA: TGTGCCAGCCTACAGGTGGGGAACGGTGAAGCTTTCTTT